Included here is one TCR beta chain sequence, with context. The clone's antigen remains unknown. Nothing much larger sits one base from this clone, and base qualities are not available. This sample was included in a study of blood T cell repertoires in COVID-19 (dated by TCRdb to 2019 to 2021). The study in broad terms: The collaborator samples originated in the United States, Italy and Spain and spanned the acute and convalescent phases of COVID-19. The prospective study material was composed of cDNA or gDNA derived from T cells, B-cell-depleted T cells, or PBMCs. Deeply sampled blood TCRbeta repertoires from subjects exposed to, actively infected with, or recovered from COVID-19 were included in the dataset. The repertoires were made available in a free public database intended to serve as a resource for research on the immune response to SARS-CoV-2. Samples came from the ongoing ImmuneRACE study (first 160 participants) plus 1,254 subjects from 6 global collaborators. The sample metadata nearly always contained a de-identified subject ID, COVID-19 status, age in years and sex. Where available, HLA class I and class II types were taken from metadata supplied by the sample provider and were not determined by assay-based typing.

What the work shows at the level of the full study, not this receptor alone: The amount of clinical and demographic metadata varied by source and participant and was provided uncurated.

Relative to germline, V is 0 bases shorter and J is 7 bases shorter, with 10 bases between their ends. CDR1 and CDR2 are drawn from the germline V gene: MGHRA, YSYEKL. From its cysteine to its phenylalanine, the CDR3 spans 14 amino acids. Only CDR3 DNA is held: 42 bases, read in frame from base 1. Participants in the prospective study were enrolled through a virtual design, were aged about 18 to 100 years, and lived in 24 United States geographic areas. In the prospective study, cohorts were assigned on the basis of participant-reported clinical history obtained from a screening survey and a study questionnaire. Recovered participants in ImmuneRACE Cohort 3 were defined by two consecutive negative NP/OP PCR tests, clearance by a healthcare professional, or resolution of symptoms. Mobile phlebotomists in the prospective study collected whole blood, serum and a nasopharyngeal or oropharyngeal swab from every participant. Participants in the prospective study had the option to provide additional blood draws and questionnaires over an approximately 2-month period. Blood samples from the prospective study were shipped frozen or at room temperature prior to DNA extraction.

TCRbeta CDR3 regions were amplified from genomic DNA by means of the immunoSEQ Assay, a bias-controlled multiplex PCR. As for the original processing: Nucleated cell counts per sample were estimated from amplification of reference gene primers within the assay. Sequence reads were collapsed and filtered to measure the absolute abundance of every unique TCRbeta CDR3 rearrangement. For each sample, productive Simpson clonality was calculated as the square root of Simpson's diversity index over productive rearrangements. TCRdb retrieved this table from immuneACCESS and kept in-frame rearrangements only. Not all clones are present; in checked studies, unresolved V genes account for under half, and no reason is known for the remainder. D and trimming come from the DNA, and the V and J calls and clone size come from that table. In all, the sample holds fewer than 400,000 clones, and approximately 88% of those were seen once. 5% of the sample is in the top ten clones.

The V and J segments used are TRBV4-1 and TRBJ1-5; perhaps TRBD1 is the D gene, with 6 bases matching. The specimen was PBMCs or T cells enriched from blood (not recorded which). The TCR originated in a man aged 30-40 years who had recovered from COVID-19. The DNA sequence reads TGCGCCAGCAGCCAAGACAGGGGTTGGCAGCCCCAGCATTTT. Translated, it reads CASSQDRGWQPQHF.